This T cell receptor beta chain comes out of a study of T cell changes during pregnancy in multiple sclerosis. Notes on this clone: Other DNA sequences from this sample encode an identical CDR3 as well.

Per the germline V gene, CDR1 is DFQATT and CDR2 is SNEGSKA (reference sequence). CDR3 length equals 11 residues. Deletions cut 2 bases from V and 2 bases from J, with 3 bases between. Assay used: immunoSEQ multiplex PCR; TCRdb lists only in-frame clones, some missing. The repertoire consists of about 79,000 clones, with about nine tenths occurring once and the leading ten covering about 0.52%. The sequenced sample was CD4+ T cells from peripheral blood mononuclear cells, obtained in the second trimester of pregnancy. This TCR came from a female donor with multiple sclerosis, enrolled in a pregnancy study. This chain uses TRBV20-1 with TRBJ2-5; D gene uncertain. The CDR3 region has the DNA TGCAGTGCTAGACTACAAGAGACCCAGTACTTC. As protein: CSARLQETQYF.